The clone carrying this TCR beta chain was counted at least ten times. The source of the sample is a study of human T cells and chemical hapten exposure. The germline V gene encodes CDR1 MRHNA and CDR2 SNTAGT. Trimming removed 5 bases at V and 6 bases at J, with 12 bases between. The CDR3 is 13 residues long. Original processing methods: A per-sample median of about 96,000 TCRs was observed, with a range of about 23,224 to 700,000. One entry per CDR3 protein, called by TCRdb with MiXCR from the RACE reads. TCRdb, rather than the study authors, made the V and J calls. The sample records around 340,000 distinct CDR3 sequences, around 7% being singletons. The time point here: patch test 1, 2 weeks after DPC sensitization. Stated treatment: therapeutic diphenylcyclopropenone sensitization with weekly scalp DPC.

This receptor was obtained from a woman under 30 with alopecia areata. Some clones in this sample may be carry-over from other donors' samples. The source material was whole blood, sampled in connection with sensitization to the hapten diphenylcyclopropenone (DPC). The chain recombines TRBV6-4 with TRBJ2-3, with D unresolved. CDR3 coding DNA: TGTGCCAGCAGTTATTATGCTCGGGATACGCAGTATTTT. Its translation is CASSYYARDTQYF.